The source of this T cell receptor beta chain is a study of T cell repertoires and leukemia-associated antigens. Study context: Samples yielded about 3.3 to 5.0 million effective reads each, approximately 17 million overall.

A remark on this clonotype: The antigen is undetermined.

TCRdb re-derived calls from the 5' RACE reads in MiXCR, one entry per CDR3 protein. The sample contains 11,000 or so distinct CDR3 sequences, 42% of which appear only once. CDR1 is DFQATT, CDR2 SNEGSKA, per germline (reference sequence). V lost 3 bases, J lost 2 bases, and 10 bases lay in between. The length of the CDR3 is 13 residues. Before use, CD3+ T cells rested overnight in serum-free medium. The chain links TRBV20-1 to TRBJ1-2; D may be TRBD1 (6 bases). The sequencing sample was made of CD3+ T cells sorted from blood and cultured. This clonotype was sampled from a female donor in good health. Written as DNA, the CDR3 is TGCAGTGCTAGTTTAACAGGGAACTATGGCTACACCTTC. It yields the protein CSASLTGNYGYTF.